These 31 T cell receptor beta chains were all obtained from the same sample, sequenced in a study of spatial heterogeneity in lung cancer. One entry per CDR3 protein, called by TCRdb with MiXCR from the 5' RACE reads. The repertoire has around 74,000 distinct CDR3 sequences, about 14% of them found once; the top ten carry 7.2%. Indicated time point: sample taken at primary tumor resection. The sequenced material consisted of unsorted whole RNA from tumor, nontumor lung or frozen PBMC. The sample consisted of PBMCs, taken at surgery. Every receptor here comes from a male donor with early-stage non-small cell lung cancer.

This clonotype has a handful of counts. The chain joins TRBV20-1 to TRBJ2-7; D is ambiguous. Trimming removed 1 base at V and 0 bases at J, with 10 bases between. CDR3 size: 14 residues. Germline V gene sequence: CDR1 DFQATT, CDR2 SNEGSKA (reference sequence). The CDR3 bases are TGCAGTGCTAGAGCCCGGCTGGGCTCCTACGAGCAGTACTTC. This gives the protein CSARARLGSYEQYF.

The CDR3 coding sequence is TGCAGCGCCGGAGGGGGGGAGGACGAAAAACTGTTTTTT. Its translation is CSAGGGEDEKLFF. The rearrangement links TRBV29-1 to TRBJ1-4; tentatively, D is TRBD1 (6 bases). The V end lost 7 bases, the J end lost 8 bases, and 17 bases lay between the germline ends. This CDR3 is 13 amino acids long. Germline V gene sequence: CDR1 SQVTM, CDR2 ANQGSEA.

In this sample, this clonotype turned up many times. The rearrangement uses TRBV6-2 or TRBV6-3 and TRBJ2-5, with D perhaps TRBD1 (5 bases). Trimming pared 0 bases from V and 3 bases from J, leaving 8 bases between. Germline CDR1 reads MNHEY; CDR2 reads SVGEGT. This CDR3 comprises 14 residues. The CDR3: CASSYSRGKETQYF. For the CDR3, the DNA is TGTGCCAGCAGTTACTCTAGGGGAAAAGAGACCCAGTACTTC.

The V gene is TRBV19, the J gene TRBJ1-1; the D is unclear. Deletions cut 3 bases from V and 6 bases from J, with 11 bases between. The CDR3 is 13 amino acids. In germline, CDR1 is LNHDA, CDR2 SQIVND (reference sequence). The CDR3, as DNA: TGTGCCAGTAGTATCGGACGGCGAGCTGAAGCTTTCTTT. Translating gives CASSIGRRAEAFF. Supplemented by reference TRBV19 and TRBJ1-1, the full variable domain reads DGGITQSPKYLFRKEGQNVTLSCEQNLNHDAMYWYRQDPGQGLRLIYYSQIVNDFQKGDIAEGYSVSREKKESFPLTVTSAQKNPTAFYLCASSIGRRAEAFFGQGTRLTVV.

This clonotype appeared many times. The V and J genes are TRBV20-1 and TRBJ1-4; TRBD1 is a possible D gene (5 bases). The CDR3 length is 17 residues. The germline V gene has CDR1 DFQATT and CDR2 SNEGSKA (reference sequence). V lost 2 bases and J 8 bases, leaving 24 bases between the germline ends. CDR3 coding DNA: TGCAGTGCTAGAAAACTTACCAGGGTGGGGGTGAGAGAAAAACTGTTTTTT. Translating gives CSARKLTRVGVREKLFF.

CDR3 nucleotide sequence: TGTGCCAGCAGCTTAATCGGCGGGAGCTCCCCGGTGTACGAGCAGTACTTC. It codes for CASSLIGGSSPVYEQYF. The gene calls are TRBV7-2 and TRBJ2-7; 7 bases map to TRBD2. J was trimmed by 4 bases and V by 2 bases; bases with no gene match: 14. CDR3 length equals 17 residues. The germline gives CDR1 SGHTA, CDR2 FQGNSA.

This clonotype was recorded a few times. The chain combines TRBV30 with TRBJ2-2; TRBD2 might be the D (6 bases). Germline assignment: CDR1 GTSNPN and CDR2 SVGIG (reference sequence). With 3 bases removed from V and 4 bases from J, the gap between germline ends came to 18 bases. The CDR3 loop spans 16 amino acids. In DNA form, the CDR3 reads TGTGCCTGGAGCGCTTTGCCGGCGGGACCCACCGGGGAGCTGTTTTTT. Its protein product is CAWSALPAGPTGELFF.

This clonotype showed up just a few times. The chain joins TRBV4-3 to TRBJ1-2, with 10 positions matching TRBD1. The V gene end was trimmed by 1 base and the J gene end by 8 bases; junction bases not matched to a gene: 7. Germline CDR1 and CDR2: LGHNA and YSLEER. This CDR3 spans 15 amino acids. CDR3 protein: CASSQAPGTGAGYTF. The CDR3 nucleotides read TGCGCCAGCAGCCAAGCGCCCGGGACAGGGGCCGGCTACACCTTC.

This clonotype came up a few times. V usage is TRBV20-1 and J usage is TRBJ2-7, with 7 bases identical to TRBD2. Germline-derived CDR1 and CDR2 are DFQATT and SNEGSKA (reference sequence). The CDR3 spans 12 residues. V shed 7 bases, J shed 1 base, and the junction held 4 bases outside the gene matches. The CDR3 DNA sequence: TGCAGTGTTGCTAGCGGATCCTACGAGCAGTACTTC. It translates to CSVASGSYEQYF.

This clonotype turned up a few times. The V and J genes are TRBV7-9 and TRBJ1-1; TRBD1 is a possible D gene (6 bases). The CDR3 sequence is 13 residues long. Germline V gives CDR1 SEHNR, CDR2 FQNEAQ (reference sequence). V lost 6 bases to trimming and J lost 7 bases, with 15 bases between them. CDR3 residues: CASSPSGHLEAFF. Written as DNA, the CDR3 is TGTGCCAGCAGTCCTTCGGGACACCTTGAAGCTTTCTTT.

The rearrangement links TRBV20-1 to TRBJ1-1; weak D call: TRBD1 (6 bases). Germline V gene lookup returns CDR1 DFQATT and CDR2 SNEGSKA (reference sequence). The ends were cut back, 3 bases at V and 0 bases at J, with 8 bases in the middle. This CDR3 is built from 13 residues. The CDR3 DNA reads as TGCAGTGCTAGTTACAGGGTGAACACTGAAGCTTTCTTT. This codes for CSASYRVNTEAFF.

Only a few counts were recorded for this clonotype. CDR3 in amino acids: CSARAPGQGGYEQYF. The CDR3 region has the DNA TGCAGTGCTAGAGCGCCGGGACAGGGGGGCTACGAGCAGTACTTC. V is TRBV20-1 and J is TRBJ2-7; 11 bases match TRBD1. This CDR3 spans 15 amino acids. CDR1 DFQATT and CDR2 SNEGSKA come from the germline V gene (reference sequence). J was trimmed by 3 bases and V by 1 base; bases with no gene match: 5.

This clonotype was picked up a small number of times. This chain connects TRBV2 to TRBJ1-5; D remains ambiguous. Germline V gene lookup returns CDR1 SNHLY and CDR2 FYNNEI. CDR3 length: 15 amino acids. Between the trimmed V and J ends, which lost 3 bases and 1 base, there was a span of 10 bases. In DNA, the CDR3 is TGTGCCAGCAGTGAGGAAGGTTTAAGCAATCAGCCCCAGCATTTT. Protein product: CASSEEGLSNQPQHF.

This clonotype was observed many times. V and J are TRBV7-9 and TRBJ1-1, with 7 nucleotides matching TRBD1. Germline V gene sequence: CDR1 SEHNR, CDR2 FQNEAQ (reference sequence). Trimming at V came to 6 bases and at J to 4 bases, leaving 8 bases not matched to a gene. The CDR3 is 14 amino acids. In DNA, the CDR3 is TGTGCCAGCAGGCCGAGGGGGCGCGGCACTGAAGCTTTCTTT. Translation: CASRPRGRGTEAFF.

This clonotype showed up just a few times. The V call is TRBV18, the J call TRBJ2-7; D is perhaps TRBD1 or TRBD2 (5 bases each). The CDR3 is 14 residues long. V lost 6 bases to trimming and J lost 3 bases, with 15 bases between them. Germline values: CDR1 KGHSH, CDR2 LQKENI. In DNA form, the CDR3 reads TGTGCCAGCTCGGTATCCGGGACCCTCTACGAGCAGTACTTC. It is translated as CASSVSGTLYEQYF.

This clonotype was seen repeatedly, ten times or more. This sequence joins TRBV20-1 and TRBJ1-1; tentatively, D is TRBD1 (6 bases). In germline, CDR1 is DFQATT, CDR2 SNEGSKA (reference sequence). Trimming shortened V by 3 bases and J by 0 bases, and 8 bases separated the two germline ends. The length of the CDR3 is 13 residues. CDR3 DNA sequence: TGCAGTGCTAGTGACAGGCTGAACACTGAAGCTTTCTTT. Amino acids: CSASDRLNTEAFF.

CDR3 loop: CASSLGQGIHQPQHF. The CDR3 nucleotides read TGTGCCAGCAGTCTCGGACAGGGTATCCATCAGCCCCAGCATTTT. The chain joins TRBV12-3 or TRBV12-4 to TRBJ1-5, with TRBD1 identical over 8 bases. The CDR3 is 15 residues long. V gave up 5 bases and J gave up 5 bases; unmatched junction bases: 8.

The chain employs TRBV12-3 or TRBV12-4 and TRBJ2-5; no definite D call. The CDR3 covers 12 residues. With 4 bases removed from V and 4 bases from J, the gap between germline ends came to 7 bases. The CDR3 region has the DNA TGTGCCAGCAGTTCCGACCCAGAGACCCAGTACTTC. Amino acids: CASSSDPETQYF.

The chain carries TRBV20-1 and TRBJ2-2; TRBD2 aligns across 12 bases. Trimming removed 5 bases from V and 1 base from J; junction bases left unmatched: 5. Germline V CDR1 and CDR2: DFQATT, SNEGSKA (reference sequence). This CDR3 contains 16 residues. CDR3 amino acids: CSALRGLAGNTGELFF. CDR3 bases: TGCAGTGCTTTACGGGGACTAGCGGGGAACACCGGGGAGCTGTTTTTT.

This clonotype was seen more than once but under ten times. The V call is TRBV9, the J call TRBJ1-5, with D possibly being TRBD1 (6 bases). Germline CDR1 and CDR2: SGDLS and YYNGEE. Trimming removed 3 bases from V and 5 bases from J, with 12 bases in between. CDR3 size: 14 residues. The CDR3 DNA reads TGTGCCAGCAGCGCGACGACAGGCGATCAGCCCCAGCATTTT. Its translation is CASSATTGDQPQHF.

This clonotype came up a few times. This chain joins TRBV20-1 and TRBJ1-4; no clear D. V lost 6 bases and J lost 7, with 12 bases in between. The germline V gene has CDR1 DFQATT and CDR2 SNEGSKA (reference sequence). The CDR3 spans 12 residues. The CDR3 protein is CSAQLVGEKLFF. CDR3 DNA sequence: TGCAGTGCGCAGTTGGTGGGTGAAAAACTGTTTTTT.

The V gene is TRBV6-2 or TRBV6-3, the J gene TRBJ2-7; tentatively, D is TRBD1 (6 bases). The V gene's germline CDR1 is MNHEY and CDR2 SVGEGT. The germline V and J ends were trimmed by 0 bases and 2 bases, with 11 bases remaining between them. This CDR3 region has 15 residues. The CDR3 nucleotides are TGTGCCAGCAGTTACTCACAGGGCTCGACCTACGAGCAGTACTTC. Its protein is CASSYSQGSTYEQYF.

This clonotype has ten or more counts. The chain joins TRBV7-2 to TRBJ2-1, with D possibly being TRBD2 (5 bases). The length of the CDR3 is 12 residues. V was shortened by 8 bases and J by 10 bases, with 15 bases between the two germline ends. Germline V gene sequence: CDR1 SGHTA, CDR2 FQGNSA. CDR3 in DNA: TGTGCCAGCGGCAGGCTAGCTGGCGAGCAGTTCTTC. Amino acid sequence: CASGRLAGEQFF.

This clonotype has at least ten counts. The chain recombines TRBV3-1 with TRBJ2-7, with D tentatively TRBD2 (5 bases). This CDR3 spans 15 amino acids. V dropped 0 bases and J dropped 3 bases, with 12 bases sitting between them. The V gene's germline CDR1 is LGHDT and CDR2 YNNKEL (reference sequence). The CDR3 sequence is CASSQDASSLYEQYF. CDR3 DNA sequence: TGTGCCAGCAGCCAAGATGCTAGCTCTCTCTACGAGCAGTACTTC.

This clonotype was seen repeatedly, ten times or more. The chain links TRBV6-6 to TRBJ1-5; D may be TRBD1 (6 bases). The CDR3 runs to 16 residues. Germline values: CDR1 MNHNY, CDR2 SVGAGI (reference sequence). The V gene lost 8 bases and the J gene lost 6 bases, with 23 bases spanning the gap. The CDR3 protein is CASLGGRGRQVQPQHF. The CDR3 DNA sequence: TGTGCCAGCCTTGGTGGGAGAGGGAGACAGGTTCAGCCCCAGCATTTT.

This clonotype was detected many times. V is TRBV20-1 and J is TRBJ2-4, with D perhaps matching TRBD1 (5 bases). Trimming took 6 bases from V and 9 from J, leaving 15 bases between them. From germline, CDR1 is DFQATT and CDR2 SNEGSKA (reference sequence). CDR3 size: 12 residues. CDR3 in amino acids: CSARVGYGIQYF. The CDR3 coding sequence is TGCAGTGCCAGGGTGGGCTATGGCATTCAGTACTTC.

J is TRBJ2-5 and V is TRBV7-6; 9 bases are shared with TRBD1. CDR3 length: 13 amino acids. Germline CDR1 reads SGHVS; CDR2 reads FNYEAQ. V lost 5 bases, J lost 6 bases, and 4 bases stayed unmatched. CDR3 nucleotide sequence: TGTGCCAGCAGCCCACAGGGGGCCCAGACCCAGTACTTC. Protein sequence: CASSPQGAQTQYF. Filled out from reference TRBV7-6 and TRBJ2-5, the complete variable domain reads GAGVSQSPRYKVTKRGQDVALRCDPISGHVSLYWYRQALGQGPEFLTYFNYEAQQDKSGLPNDRFSAERPEGSISTLTIQRTEQRDSAMYRCASSPQGAQTQYFGPGTRLLVL.

This clonotype has only a few counts. The genes are TRBV5-1 and TRBJ1-1; 7 nucleotides agree with TRBD1. This CDR3 contains 17 residues. V lost 4 bases, J lost 1 base, and 13 bases stayed unmatched. Germline loops: CDR1 SGHRS, CDR2 YFSETQ. DNA for the CDR3: TGCGCCAGCAGCCGGGGTGGACAGGACAGGCGGAACACTGAAGCTTTCTTT. Translation: CASSRGGQDRRNTEAFF. Drawing the rest from reference TRBV5-1 and TRBJ1-1, the complete variable domain is KAGVTQTPRYLIKTRGQQVTLSCSPISGHRSVSWYQQTPGQGLQFLFEYFSETQRNKGNFPGRFSGRQFSNSRSEMNVSTLELGDSALYLCASSRGGQDRRNTEAFFGQGTRLTVV.

CDR3 nucleotides: TGTGCCAGTAGACTCTCTGGGGCCAACGTCCTGACTTTC. It encodes CASRLSGANVLTF. The V and J genes are TRBV19 and TRBJ2-6; D ambiguous. CDR1 is LNHDA, CDR2 SQIVND, per germline (reference sequence). CDR3 length equals 13 residues. V lost 6 bases and J 0 bases, leaving 3 bases between the germline ends.

The genes are TRBV4-2 and TRBJ2-3, with TRBD2 matching 7 bases. This CDR3 region has 16 residues. V trimming: 1 base; J trimming: 4 bases; junction bases outside the gene matches: 8. Germline V gene sequence: CDR1 LGHNA, CDR2 YNFKEQ. The CDR3 is CASSQGSLADADTQYF. CDR3 in DNA: TGTGCCAGCAGCCAAGGCAGCCTAGCGGATGCAGATACGCAGTATTTT.

This clonotype was found many times. The chain joins TRBV7-8 to TRBJ2-7, with unresolved D. The CDR3 totals 12 residues. The V gene's germline CDR1 is SGHVS and CDR2 FQNEAQ. The ends were cut back, 6 bases at V and 5 bases at J, with 11 bases in the middle. CDR3 sequence (DNA): TGTGCCAGCAGTCAGCCCTTAGACGAGCAGTACTTC. Its translation: CASSQPLDEQYF.